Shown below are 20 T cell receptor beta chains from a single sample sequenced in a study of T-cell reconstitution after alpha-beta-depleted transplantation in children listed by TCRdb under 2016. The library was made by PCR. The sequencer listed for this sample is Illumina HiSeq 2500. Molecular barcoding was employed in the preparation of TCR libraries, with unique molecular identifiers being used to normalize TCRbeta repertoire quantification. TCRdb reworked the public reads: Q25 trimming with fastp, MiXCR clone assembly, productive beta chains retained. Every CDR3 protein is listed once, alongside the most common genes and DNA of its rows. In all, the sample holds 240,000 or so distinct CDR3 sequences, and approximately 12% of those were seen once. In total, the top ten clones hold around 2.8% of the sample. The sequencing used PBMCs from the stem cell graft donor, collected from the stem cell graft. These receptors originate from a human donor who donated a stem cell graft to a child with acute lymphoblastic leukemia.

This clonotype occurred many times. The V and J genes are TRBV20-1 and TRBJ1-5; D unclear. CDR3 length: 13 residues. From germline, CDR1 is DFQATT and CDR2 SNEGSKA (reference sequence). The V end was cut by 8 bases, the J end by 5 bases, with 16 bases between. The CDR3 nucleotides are TGCAGTACACTTATTAGGGTGGATCAGCCCCAGCATTTT. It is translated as CSTLIRVDQPQHF.

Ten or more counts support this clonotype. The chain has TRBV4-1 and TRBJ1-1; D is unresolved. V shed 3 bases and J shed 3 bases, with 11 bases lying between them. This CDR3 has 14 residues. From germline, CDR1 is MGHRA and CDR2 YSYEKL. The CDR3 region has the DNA TGCGCCAGCAGCCAGGTATCTTCATACACTGAAGCTTTCTTT. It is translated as CASSQVSSYTEAFF.

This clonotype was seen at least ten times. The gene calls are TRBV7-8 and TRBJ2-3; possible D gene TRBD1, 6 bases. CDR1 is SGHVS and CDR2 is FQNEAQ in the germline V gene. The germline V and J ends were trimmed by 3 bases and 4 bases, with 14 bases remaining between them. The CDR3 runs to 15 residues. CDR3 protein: CASSLRGRWADTQYF. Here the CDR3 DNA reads TGTGCCAGCAGCTTGAGGGGGAGATGGGCAGATACGCAGTATTTT.

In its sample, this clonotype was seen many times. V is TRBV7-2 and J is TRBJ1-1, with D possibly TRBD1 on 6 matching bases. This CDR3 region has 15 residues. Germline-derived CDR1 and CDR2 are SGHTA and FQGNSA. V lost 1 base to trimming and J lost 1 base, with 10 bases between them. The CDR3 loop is CASSLVGGRNTEAFF. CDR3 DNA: TGTGCCAGCAGCTTAGTTGGGGGGCGGAACACTGAAGCTTTCTTT.

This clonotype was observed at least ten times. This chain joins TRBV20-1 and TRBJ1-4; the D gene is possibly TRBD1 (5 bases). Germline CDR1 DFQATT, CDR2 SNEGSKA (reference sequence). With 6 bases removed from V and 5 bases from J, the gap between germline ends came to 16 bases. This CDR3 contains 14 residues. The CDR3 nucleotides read TGCAGTGCCGCCTCCGGGGCAGGGAATGAAAAACTGTTTTTT. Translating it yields CSAASGAGNEKLFF.

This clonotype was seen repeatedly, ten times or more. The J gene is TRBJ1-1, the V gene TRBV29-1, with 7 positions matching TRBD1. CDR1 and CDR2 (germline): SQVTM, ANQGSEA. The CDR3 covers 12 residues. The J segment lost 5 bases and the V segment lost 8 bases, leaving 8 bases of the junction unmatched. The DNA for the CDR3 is TGCAGCACAAAGACAGGGCAAACTGAAGCTTTCTTT. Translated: CSTKTGQTEAFF.

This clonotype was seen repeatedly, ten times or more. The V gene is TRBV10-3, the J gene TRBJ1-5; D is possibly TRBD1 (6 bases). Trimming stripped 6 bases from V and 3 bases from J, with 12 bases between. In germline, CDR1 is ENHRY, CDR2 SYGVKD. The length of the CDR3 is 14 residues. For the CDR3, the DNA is TGTGCCATCAGCCGGACAGAGGCCAATCAGCCCCAGCATTTT. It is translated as CAISRTEANQPQHF.

The DNA for the CDR3 is TGTGCCAGCATCCCTGGACTGTCCAGTCGGAATGAGCAGTTCTTC. As protein: CASIPGLSSRNEQFF. The chain employs TRBV7-9 and TRBJ2-1; a weak D match, TRBD2 (5 bases). Per the germline V gene, CDR1 is SEHNR and CDR2 is FQNEAQ (reference sequence). This CDR3 spans 15 amino acids. Trimming removed 7 bases at V and 7 bases at J, with 20 bases between. Together with reference TRBV7-9 and TRBJ2-1, the CDR3 gives the full variable domain: DTGVSQNPRHKITKRGQNVTFRCDPISEHNRLYWYRQTLGQGPEFLTYFQNEAQLEKSRLLSDRFSAERPKGSFSTLEIQRTEQGDSAMYLCASIPGLSSRNEQFFGPGTRLTVL.

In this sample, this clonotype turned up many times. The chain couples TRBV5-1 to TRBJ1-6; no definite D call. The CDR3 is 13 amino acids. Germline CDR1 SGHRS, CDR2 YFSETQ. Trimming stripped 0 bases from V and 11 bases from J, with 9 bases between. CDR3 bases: TGCGCCAGCAGCTTGGAAGCGGAAGCACCCCTCCACTTT. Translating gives CASSLEAEAPLHF.

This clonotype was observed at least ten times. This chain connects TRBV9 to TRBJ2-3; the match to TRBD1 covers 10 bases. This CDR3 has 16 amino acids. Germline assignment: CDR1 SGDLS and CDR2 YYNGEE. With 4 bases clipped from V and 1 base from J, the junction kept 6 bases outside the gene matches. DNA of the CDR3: TGTGCCAGCAGCCCAAGACAGGGGGCTCGCACAGATACGCAGTATTTT. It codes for CASSPRQGARTDTQYF. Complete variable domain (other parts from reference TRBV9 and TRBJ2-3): DSGVTQTPKHLITATGQRVTLRCSPRSGDLSVYWYQQSLDQGLQFLIQYYNGEERAKGNILERFSAQQFPDLHSELNLSSLELGDSALYFCASSPRQGARTDTQYFGPGTRLTVL.

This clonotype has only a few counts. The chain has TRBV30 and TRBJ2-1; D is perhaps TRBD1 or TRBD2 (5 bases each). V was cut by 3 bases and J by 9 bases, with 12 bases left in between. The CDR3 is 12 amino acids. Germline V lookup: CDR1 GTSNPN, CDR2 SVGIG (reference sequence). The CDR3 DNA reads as TGTGCCTGGAGGGGGGTCCTCCTTGAGCAGTTCTTC. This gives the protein CAWRGVLLEQFF.

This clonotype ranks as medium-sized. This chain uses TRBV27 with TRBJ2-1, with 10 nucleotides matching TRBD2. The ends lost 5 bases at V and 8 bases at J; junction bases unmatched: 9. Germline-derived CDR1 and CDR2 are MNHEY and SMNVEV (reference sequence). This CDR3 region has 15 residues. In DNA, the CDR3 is TGTGCCAGCAGTAAGCTAGCGGGAGTAGAATATGAGCAGTTCTTC. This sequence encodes CASSKLAGVEYEQFF.

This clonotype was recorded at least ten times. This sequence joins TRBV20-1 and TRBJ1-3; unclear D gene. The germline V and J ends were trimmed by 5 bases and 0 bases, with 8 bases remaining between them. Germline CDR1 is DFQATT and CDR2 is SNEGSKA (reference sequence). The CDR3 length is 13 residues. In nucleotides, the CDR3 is TGCAGTGCTGCCCGGGACTCTGGAAACACCATATATTTT. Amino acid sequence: CSAARDSGNTIYF.

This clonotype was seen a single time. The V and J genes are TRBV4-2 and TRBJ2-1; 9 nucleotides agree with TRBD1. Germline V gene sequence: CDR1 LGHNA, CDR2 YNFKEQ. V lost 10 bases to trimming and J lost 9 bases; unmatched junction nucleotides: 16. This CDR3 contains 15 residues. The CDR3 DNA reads TGTGCCATGGGCCCCTGGCGGGACAGGGTTGCTGAGCAGTTCTTC. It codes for CAMGPWRDRVAEQFF.

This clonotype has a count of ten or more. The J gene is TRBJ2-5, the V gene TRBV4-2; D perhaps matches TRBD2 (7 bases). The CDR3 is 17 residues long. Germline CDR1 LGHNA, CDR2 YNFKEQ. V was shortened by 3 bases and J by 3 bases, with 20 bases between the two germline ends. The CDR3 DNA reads TGTGCCAGCAGCCAGGGGCCGGGGGGCCCTGTAGAAGAGACCCAGTACTTC. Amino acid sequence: CASSQGPGGPVEETQYF.

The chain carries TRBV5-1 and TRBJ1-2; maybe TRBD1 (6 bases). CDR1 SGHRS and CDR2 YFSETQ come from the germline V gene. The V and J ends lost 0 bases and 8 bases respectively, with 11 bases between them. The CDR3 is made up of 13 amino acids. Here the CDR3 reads CASSLEGDWGYTF. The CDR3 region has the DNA TGCGCCAGCAGCTTGGAGGGGGATTGGGGCTACACCTTC.

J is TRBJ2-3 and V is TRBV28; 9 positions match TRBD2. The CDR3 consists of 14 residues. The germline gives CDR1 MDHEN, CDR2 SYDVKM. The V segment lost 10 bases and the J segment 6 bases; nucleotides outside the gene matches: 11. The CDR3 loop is CAILNSGSPDTQYF. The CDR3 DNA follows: TGTGCCATCCTCAATAGCGGGAGTCCGGATACGCAGTATTTT.

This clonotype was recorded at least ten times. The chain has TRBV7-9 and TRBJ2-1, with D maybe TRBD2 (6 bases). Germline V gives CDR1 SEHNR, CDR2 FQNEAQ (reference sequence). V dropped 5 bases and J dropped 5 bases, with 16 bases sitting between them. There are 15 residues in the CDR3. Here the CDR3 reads CASSPSRGIHNEQFF. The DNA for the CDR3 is TGTGCCAGCAGCCCCTCTCGCGGGATTCACAATGAGCAGTTCTTC.

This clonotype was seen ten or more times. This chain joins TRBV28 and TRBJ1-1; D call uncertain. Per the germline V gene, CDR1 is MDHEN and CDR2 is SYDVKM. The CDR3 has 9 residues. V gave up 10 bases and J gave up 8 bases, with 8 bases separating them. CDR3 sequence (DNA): TGTGCCATCGGGCCCGAAGCTTTCTTT. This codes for CAIGPEAFF.

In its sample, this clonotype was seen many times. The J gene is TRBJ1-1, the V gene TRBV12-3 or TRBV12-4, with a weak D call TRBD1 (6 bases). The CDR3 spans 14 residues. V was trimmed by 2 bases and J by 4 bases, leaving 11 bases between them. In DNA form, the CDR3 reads TGTGCCAGCAGTTTACAGGGGTTGGCCACTGAAGCTTTCTTT. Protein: CASSLQGLATEAFF.